Shown below are 28 T cell receptor beta chains from a single sample sequenced in a study of blood T cell repertoires in COVID-19. Only in-frame clones appear in the TCRdb table, and some are missing; sequencing was by immunoSEQ multiplex PCR. The profile shows under 300,000 clones, 65% to 80% of them singletons. Specimen: peripheral blood. The origin of the receptors is a middle-aged woman with active or convalescent COVID-19.

This clone was seen once. The V call is TRBV10-3, the J call TRBJ2-5; no clear D gene. CDR3 length: 13 amino acids. Trimming took 1 base from V and 5 from J, leaving 8 bases between them. Germline CDR1 ENHRY, CDR2 SYGVKD. The CDR3 here is CAISEFGMETQYF. In DNA form, the CDR3 reads TGTGCCATCAGTGAGTTTGGCATGGAGACCCAGTACTTC.

The rearrangement joins TRBV4-1 to TRBJ2-1; 15 positions agree with TRBD2. Trimming took 4 bases from V and 6 from J; bases not matched to a gene: 10. Germline CDR1 and CDR2: MGHRA and YSYEKL. The CDR3 has 18 residues. This CDR3 reads CASSPGLAGGPVFNEQFF. Written as DNA, the CDR3 is TGCGCCAGCAGCCCCGGACTAGCGGGGGGGCCGGTGTTCAATGAGCAGTTCTTC.

This chain links TRBV5-4 with TRBJ1-1; tentatively, D is TRBD1 (6 bases). The CDR3 extends over 13 amino acids. CDR1 and CDR2 from the germline V gene are SGHNT and YYREEE (reference sequence). V lost 5 bases and J 5 bases, leaving 13 bases between the germline ends. In DNA form, the CDR3 reads TGTGCCAGCAGTACGAAGGGGGGGACTGAAGCTTTCTTT. Translation: CASSTKGGTEAFF.

This clone showed up just a few times. The V call is TRBV6-2 or TRBV6-3, the J call TRBJ2-7, with 8 bases fitting TRBD2. V lost 5 bases to trimming and J lost 2 bases; unmatched junction nucleotides: 5. The CDR3 is made up of 14 amino acids. Germline V gene data show CDR1 as MNHEY and CDR2 as SVGEGT. The CDR3 protein is CASSDGGVPYEQYV. The CDR3 region has the DNA TGTGCCAGCAGTGACGGGGGGGTGCCCTACGAGCAGTACGTC.

The V call is TRBV11-2, the J call TRBJ1-2; perhaps TRBD1 as D (5 bases). CDR3 length equals 14 residues. V lost 4 bases, J lost 1 base, and 10 bases lay in between. Germline assignment: CDR1 SGHAT and CDR2 FQNNGV. The CDR3 reads CASSSTRVNYGYTF. CDR3 sequence (DNA): TGTGCCAGCAGCTCTACCAGGGTTAACTATGGCTACACCTTC.

V gene TRBV28 combines with J gene TRBJ1-5; 8 bases fit TRBD1. CDR3 length equals 14 residues. Germline V lookup: CDR1 MDHEN, CDR2 SYDVKM. Losses at the gene ends were 8 bases for V and 7 bases for J; bases not matched to a gene: 10. The CDR3, as DNA: TGTGCCAGCGGATCGGACAGGGTGGGCCAGCCCCAGCATTTT. It codes for CASGSDRVGQPQHF.

The chain recombines TRBV18 with TRBJ2-1; 12 nucleotides align to TRBD2. Germline V gives CDR1 KGHSH, CDR2 LQKENI. The CDR3 has 16 residues. Trimming at V came to 3 bases and at J to 7 bases, leaving 7 bases not matched to a gene. CDR3 region: CASSPLAGGLYNEQFF. Written as DNA, the CDR3 is TGTGCCAGCTCACCGCTAGCGGGGGGGCTATATAATGAGCAGTTCTTC.

The CDR3 is CASSPRRLAGEDEQFF. CDR3 nucleotides: TGTGCCAGCAGCCCACGGCGGCTAGCGGGGGAGGATGAGCAGTTCTTC. This sequence joins TRBV3-1 (or the pseudogene TRBV3-2) and TRBJ2-1; TRBD2 agrees at 10 bases. Germline CDR1 reads LGHDT; CDR2 reads YNNKEL (reference sequence). The trim removed 4 bases at V and 8 bases at J, leaving 11 bases unmatched. CDR3 length: 16 residues.

This clone was counted only a few times. V is TRBV5-6 and J is TRBJ2-7, with 7 bases that match TRBD1. With V trimmed by 2 bases and J by 3 bases, 2 bases remained unmatched. Per germline, CDR1 SGHDT and CDR2 YYEEEE. The CDR3 sequence is 13 residues long. CDR3: CASSFDRVYEQYF. The CDR3 DNA reads as TGTGCCAGCAGCTTCGACAGGGTCTACGAGCAGTACTTC.

V usage is TRBV9 and J usage is TRBJ1-1; D unresolved. The germline V and J ends were trimmed by 0 bases and 8 bases, with 11 bases remaining between them. The CDR3 covers 13 residues. Germline CDR1 reads SGDLS; CDR2 reads YYNGEE. CDR3 bases: TGTGCCAGCAGCGTAGGGCAGATGGGCGAAGCTTTCTTT. This translates into CASSVGQMGEAFF.

This clone was recorded only once. This chain uses TRBV29-1 with TRBJ1-2; the D is unclear. CDR3 length equals 11 residues. V gave up 4 bases and J gave up 8 bases, with 11 bases separating them. Germline CDR1 is SQVTM and CDR2 is ANQGSEA. Written as DNA, the CDR3 is TGCAGCGTTGCCGGGGTAGGGGGCTACACCTTC. Its translation: CSVAGVGGYTF.

The V gene is TRBV19, the J gene TRBJ2-1; 7 nucleotides match TRBD2. From germline, CDR1 is LNHDA and CDR2 SQIVND (reference sequence). The CDR3 extends over 17 amino acids. V dropped 5 bases and J dropped 4; count of bases not matched to a gene: 14. CDR3: CASSLVGGGNKYNEQFF. The CDR3 DNA reads as TGTGCCAGTAGTTTGGTCGGGGGAGGGAATAAATACAATGAGCAGTTCTTC. Full variable domain (outside the CDR3, taken from reference TRBV19 and TRBJ2-1): DGGITQSPKYLFRKEGQNVTLSCEQNLNHDAMYWYRQDPGQGLRLIYYSQIVNDFQKGDIAEGYSVSREKKESFPLTVTSAQKNPTAFYLCASSLVGGGNKYNEQFFGPGTRLTVL.

The rearrangement joins TRBV19 to TRBJ2-7; D ambiguous. Germline loops: CDR1 LNHDA, CDR2 SQIVND (reference sequence). The CDR3 has 14 residues. Trimming took 6 bases from V and 2 from J, leaving 14 bases between them. The chain's CDR3 is CASSFGATPYEQYF. The CDR3 DNA sequence: TGTGCCAGTAGCTTCGGAGCCACACCCTACGAGCAGTACTTC.

The chain joins TRBV4-1 to TRBJ2-7; 7 nucleotides line up with TRBD2. V shed 0 bases and J 5 bases; nucleotides not matched to a gene: 7. CDR1 is MGHRA, CDR2 YSYEKL, per germline. This CDR3 has 15 amino acids. The CDR3 DNA follows: TGCGCCAGCAGCCAAGACGCGGGGGAGCCTAACGAGCAGTACGTC. Encoded protein: CASSQDAGEPNEQYV.

Ten or more counts support this clone. The chain has TRBV4-2 and TRBJ1-5; no firm D call. CDR3 length: 15 amino acids. The germline CDR1 and CDR2 sequences are LGHNA and YNFKEQ. Trimming removed 4 bases at V and 2 bases at J, with 12 bases between. The CDR3, as DNA: TGTGCCAGCAGCCCCTCATACGGGGGCAATCAGCCCCAGCATTTT. It encodes CASSPSYGGNQPQHF.

V usage is TRBV27 and J usage is TRBJ2-6; D is perhaps TRBD2 (5 bases). The germline V gene has CDR1 MNHEY and CDR2 SMNVEV (reference sequence). The CDR3 loop spans 17 amino acids. Deletions cut 5 bases from V and 0 bases from J, with 14 bases between. CDR3 protein: CASSILGAFSGANVLTF. Written as DNA, the CDR3 is TGTGCCAGCAGTATCTTGGGAGCGTTCTCTGGGGCCAACGTCCTGACTTTC.

The V and J genes are TRBV29-1 and TRBJ1-2; no definite D call. The CDR3 is made up of 11 amino acids. Germline-derived CDR1 and CDR2 are SQVTM and ANQGSEA. V lost 0 bases to trimming and J lost 8 bases, with 7 bases between them. The CDR3 loop reads CSVEEGAGYTF. As DNA, the CDR3 is TGCAGCGTTGAAGAGGGAGCGGGCTACACCTTC.

The chain combines TRBV6-5 with TRBJ2-1; maybe TRBD2 (6 bases). Germline V gene data show CDR1 as MNHEY and CDR2 as SVGAGI. The CDR3 has 13 residues. The V end lost 7 bases, the J end lost 4 bases, and 11 bases lay between the germline ends. The CDR3 is CASTVTSYNEQFF. As DNA, the CDR3 is TGTGCCAGCACCGTGACTAGTTACAATGAGCAGTTCTTC.

The V call is TRBV21-1, the J call TRBJ1-6; TRBD1, the D gene given by the table, was not confirmed from the DNA. TRBV21-1 is a pseudogene. This CDR3 comprises 16 residues. CDR3 bases: TGTGCCAGCAGCCAAGGGCTGGACAGGGCACTTTCACCCCTCCACTTT. Residues: CASSQGLDRALSPLHF.

The chain carries TRBV5-1 and TRBJ2-3; the D gene is possibly TRBD2 (5 bases). The V end lost 4 bases, the J end lost 5 bases, and 14 bases lay between the germline ends. There are 14 residues in the CDR3. Germline values: CDR1 SGHRS, CDR2 YFSETQ. The CDR3 is CASSTAGNQDTQYF. The DNA for the CDR3 is TGCGCCAGCAGCACCGCCGGGAACCAAGATACGCAGTATTTT.

V usage is TRBV5-1 and J usage is TRBJ2-7; 7 positions agree with TRBD1. The V gene's germline CDR1 is SGHRS and CDR2 YFSETQ. J was trimmed by 1 base and V by 4 bases; bases with no gene match: 11. There are 16 residues in the CDR3. The CDR3 nucleotides are TGCGCCAGCAGCAGTTCCGGGACAGAAGATTCCTACGAGCAGTACTTC. The encoded protein is CASSSSGTEDSYEQYF.

The chain employs TRBV10-1 and TRBJ2-5; TRBD2 matches 7 bases. Germline V gene data show CDR1 as WNHNN and CDR2 as SYGVQD (reference sequence). There are 15 residues in the CDR3. With V trimmed by 3 bases and J by 3 bases, 7 bases remained unmatched. CDR3 residues: CASSDGSGSKETQYF. The CDR3 DNA is TGCGCCAGCAGTGATGGTAGCGGGTCGAAAGAGACCCAGTACTTC.

V gene TRBV5-8 combines with J gene TRBJ1-3; D remains unclear. V was cut by 0 bases and J by 1 base, with 11 bases left in between. Looked up from germline, CDR1 is SGHTS and CDR2 is YDEGEE. The CDR3 runs to 16 residues. DNA for the CDR3: TGTGCCAGCAGCTTGGGTGGCAGGTGGTCTGGAAACACCATATATTTT. Protein: CASSLGGRWSGNTIYF.

The chain has TRBV5-5 and TRBJ1-2, with TRBD1 identical over 10 bases. CDR3 length equals 14 residues. Germline V gives CDR1 SGHKS, CDR2 YYEKEE (reference sequence). The ends lost 4 bases at V and 8 bases at J; junction bases unmatched: 8. The chain's CDR3 is CASSLPGQGSGYTF. In nucleotides, the CDR3 is TGTGCCAGCAGCCTACCGGGACAGGGGTCGGGCTACACCTTC. Filled out from reference TRBV5-5 and TRBJ1-2, the complete variable domain reads DAGVTQSPTHLIKTRGQQVTLRCSPISGHKSVSWYQQVLGQGPQFIFQYYEKEERGRGNFPDRFSARQFPNYSSELNVNALLLGDSALYLCASSLPGQGSGYTFGSGTRLTVV.

This sequence joins TRBV3-1 (or the pseudogene TRBV3-2) and TRBJ1-3; the D gene is possibly TRBD1 (5 bases). From germline, CDR1 is LGHDT and CDR2 YNNKEL (reference sequence). V was cut by 2 bases and J by 0 bases, with 14 bases left in between. The CDR3 spans 17 residues. This CDR3 is CASSQFRVSPSGNTIYF. The CDR3 nucleotides read TGTGCCAGCAGCCAATTCAGGGTGTCTCCCTCTGGAAACACCATATATTTT.

This chain links TRBV2 with TRBJ1-2, with TRBD1 matching over 9 bases. The germline V gene encodes CDR1 SNHLY and CDR2 FYNNEI. CDR3 length: 15 residues. V dropped 4 bases and J dropped 4; count of bases not matched to a gene: 7. CDR3 bases: TGTGCCAGCAGTGCCGGACAGACAGGGGGCTATGGCTACACCTTC. Translating gives CASSAGQTGGYGYTF. Filled out from reference TRBV2 and TRBJ1-2, the complete variable domain reads EPEVTQTPSHQVTQMGQEVILRCVPISNHLYFYWYRQILGQKVEFLVSFYNNEISEKSEIFDDQFSVERPDGSNFTLKIRSTKLEDSAMYFCASSAGQTGGYGYTFGSGTRLTVV.

The CDR3 loop is CASSSPQGTEAFF. In DNA, the CDR3 is TGTGCCAGCAGTTCACCACAGGGAACTGAAGCTTTCTTT. The V gene is TRBV27, the J gene TRBJ1-1; D may be TRBD1 (6 bases). Between the trimmed V and J ends, which lost 4 bases and 5 bases, there was a span of 11 bases. There are 13 residues in the CDR3. Germline CDR1 MNHEY, CDR2 SMNVEV (reference sequence).

This chain uses TRBV4-1 with TRBJ2-1; 10 positions match TRBD1. The CDR3 length is 14 residues. CDR1 is MGHRA, CDR2 YSYEKL, per germline. The trim removed 3 bases at V and 8 bases at J, leaving 4 bases unmatched. The chain's CDR3 is CASSQGQGSDEQFF. Written as DNA, the CDR3 is TGCGCCAGCAGCCAGGGACAGGGGAGTGATGAGCAGTTCTTC.